The rows below give T cell receptor beta chains drawn from one sample of a study of cytomegalovirus exposure and HLA in healthy donors. The assay was immunoSEQ multiplex PCR, and TCRdb's table has in-frame clones only and misses some. The sample includes 80,000 to 100,000 clones, 63% of them seen just once. Sequencing was performed on PBMCs. These receptors were taken from a woman in her thirties or forties in good health and CMV-seropositive. CDR3s include the opening cysteine and the closing phenylalanine or tryptophan.

j_call v_call cdr3_aa
TRBJ2-2 TRBV18 CASSVDRVNTGELFF
TRBJ1-1 TRBV7-2 CASSLDVANTEAFF
TRBJ2-2 TRBV28 CASRPSGSSTGELFF
TRBJ1-1 TRBV7-2 CASSSGQGYTEAFF
TRBJ2-1 TRBV12-5 CASAERVEQFF
TRBJ1-2 TRBV6-1 CASSPKTGVNYGYTF
TRBJ2-4 TRBV27 CASSLNGGQGNIQYF
TRBJ2-1 TRBV28 CASRGGEANNEQFF
TRBJ2-5 TRBV28 CASSTPGETQYF
TRBJ1-2 TRBV11-2 CASSMEGNGYTF
TRBJ1-2 TRBV28 CASRLRTGGRGYTF
TRBJ2-2 TRBV5-1 CASSFYGLAGGPGELFF
TRBJ2-7 TRBV7-2 CASSQFGQGHEQYF
TRBJ1-3 TRBV28 CASGEVTGNSGNTIYF
TRBJ2-2 TRBV4-2 CASSQGPLAGYTGELFF
TRBJ2-2 TRBV29-1 CSVDQGAAGELFF
TRBJ2-1 TRBV7-2 CASSLDPLIAGSYNEQFF
TRBJ2-7 TRBV7-9 CASSSTAPPSYEQYF
TRBJ1-1 TRBV27 CASSWSGNTEAFF
TRBJ1-1 TRBV7-9 CASSPPQGNTEAFF
TRBJ2-1 TRBV4-3 CASSQDRASYNEQFF
TRBJ2-3 TRBV27 CASSTGLAGPTDTQYF
TRBJ2-7 TRBV30 CACLTGLRGSYEQYF
TRBJ1-3 TRBV4-3 CASSLGQGYFKSGNTIYF
TRBJ1-2 TRBV10-3 CAISESGANYGYTF
TRBJ2-1 TRBV5-6 CASSPGTGWNEQFF
TRBJ1-1 TRBV6-5 CASSYRQGEAEAFF
TRBJ2-7 TRBV28 CASSPPGGPSYEQYF
TRBJ1-1 TRBV7-3 CASLAGMNTEAFF
TRBJ2-7 TRBV28 CASSFLAENYEQYF